The rows below give T cell receptor beta chains drawn from one sample of a study of shared clonotypes between healthy human individuals. Sequenced by immunoSEQ multiplex PCR; TCRdb stores in-frame clones only, minus some. The sample consists of over 850,000 clones, about four fifths of them appearing once. Sequenced input: memory CD4+ T cells from PBMCs. Every receptor here comes from a man aged 18 to 30 in good health. Some clones in this sample may be carry-over from other donors' samples. CDR3s leave out the opening cysteine and the closing phenylalanine or tryptophan.

J | V | CDR3
TRBJ2-7 | TRBV9 | ASSVGPGGHYEQY
TRBJ2-5 | TRBV7-7 | ASSRNDISVETQY
TRBJ1-2 | TRBV5-1 | ASSNTQDGYGYT
TRBJ1-3 | TRBV28 | ASRLSPENTIY
TRBJ2-7 | TRBV7-9 | ASSYSGTEQY
TRBJ2-3 | TRBV27 | ATIQRGGDTQY
TRBJ1-2 | TRBV10-3 | ALRGQGATNYGYT
TRBJ1-1 | TRBV18 | AGRQGTEAF
TRBJ1-4 | TRBV28 | ASSAGGFEKLF
TRBJ1-2 | TRBV28 | ASRPGNYGYT
TRBJ2-1 | TRBV7-9 | ASGGRARPNEQF
TRBJ2-3 | TRBV2 | ASKETTDTQY
TRBJ2-7 | TRBV5-4 | ASSSQGGEAYEQY
TRBJ2-1 | TRBV29-1 | SARLAGGKGNEQF
TRBJ2-7 | TRBV19 | ASARASGRVEQY
TRBJ1-2 | TRBV27 | ASSSPGQLNYGYT
TRBJ2-7 | TRBV2 | ASRPGLAGEDEQY